The present T cell receptor beta chain was sequenced within a study of T cells in Graves' hyperthyroidism and ophthalmopathy. Study-wide context: Blood from the periphery was taken at initial diagnosis, before any treatment.

As regards this clonotype: Antigen unknown.

Researchers amplified the TCR beta CDR3 regions from RNA transcripts. A first-round RT-PCR of the TCR CDR3 used the HTBI primer set. One entry per CDR3 protein results from TCRdb running MiXCR on the multiplex PCR reads. The sample lists about 37,000 distinct CDR3 sequences, 52% occurring once. Study-level findings and limits: Blood held most thyroid clonotypes expanded above 0.001 frequency. Separation of ophthalmopathy from stable hyperthyroidism was achieved by a 13 V-J model.

The study based diagnoses on clinical symptoms, serum thyroxine and TRAb, thyroid ultrasound and orbital computed tomography. The CDR3 length is 13 residues. CDR1 is SGHNT and CDR2 is YENEEA in the germline V gene. Germline trimming cut 1 base from V and 15 bases from J; bases unmatched to any gene: 6. The rearrangement links TRBV11-3 to TRBJ2-1; 10 bases align to TRBD2. The material sequenced was blood. The origin of this receptor is a man aged 40-49 years with Graves' ophthalmopathy. CDR3 sequence (DNA): TGTGCCAGCAGCTTAGCAGGGACTAGCGTTCTGTTCTTC. Translated: CASSLAGTSVLFF. Supplemented by reference TRBV11-3 and TRBJ2-1, the full variable domain reads EAGVVQSPRYKIIEKKQPVAFWCNPISGHNTLYWYLQNLGQGPELLIRYENEEAVDDSQLPKDRFSAERLKGVDSTLKIQPAELGDSAVYLCASSLAGTSVLFFGPGTRLTVL.